Listed below are T cell receptor beta chains from one sample, sequenced in a study of cytomegalovirus exposure and HLA in healthy donors. Profiled with immunoSEQ multiplex PCR; TCRdb holds only in-frame clones, not every one. In the table there are 100,000 to 150,000 clones, 65% to 85% of which are singletons. Sequencing was done on a sample of PBMCs. These receptors were taken from a woman under 30 in good health and CMV-seronegative. Each CDR3 is given with its conserved first and last residue. The D gene is left open where the match is weak. Size is stated for part of the rows, as once, few or many counts, or as a class when the clone is expanded.

D gene: .; V gene: TRBV7-9; CDR3 length: 13; J gene: TRBJ2-7; clone size: few; CDR3 DNA: TGTGCCAGCAGCTTAGCAGCAACCTACGAGCAGTACTTC; CDR3 protein: CASSLAATYEQYF
D gene: TRBD1; V gene: TRBV30; CDR3 length: 11; J gene: TRBJ1-2; clone size: few; CDR3 DNA: TGTGCCTGGAGTGTTAGGGACAGGGTCACCTTC; CDR3 protein: CAWSVRDRVTF
D gene: TRBD1; V gene: TRBV2; CDR3 length: 14; J gene: TRBJ1-5; clone size: .; CDR3 DNA: TGTGCCAGCAACTTAGACAGGGGGCATCAGCCCCAGCATTTT; CDR3 protein: CASNLDRGHQPQHF
D gene: .; V gene: TRBV25-1; CDR3 length: 15; J gene: TRBJ2-7; clone size: .; CDR3 DNA: TGTGCCAGCAGTGATGGGGGGGCGACCCCCTACGAGCAGTACTTC; CDR3 protein: CASSDGGATPYEQYF
D gene: TRBD2; V gene: TRBV27; CDR3 length: 13; J gene: TRBJ2-1; clone size: .; CDR3 DNA: TGTGCCAGCAGTTTTGTGGGAGGGGATGAGCAGTTCTTC; CDR3 protein: CASSFVGGDEQFF
D gene: TRBD2; V gene: TRBV2; CDR3 length: 14; J gene: TRBJ2-5; clone size: .; CDR3 DNA: TGTGCCAGCATAGTAGCGGGGAACCAAGAGACCCAGTACTTC; CDR3 protein: CASIVAGNQETQYF
D gene: .; V gene: TRBV2; CDR3 length: 13; J gene: TRBJ2-1; clone size: .; CDR3 DNA: TGTGCCAGCAGTGAGCCGACGACACCCGAGCAGTTCTTC; CDR3 protein: CASSEPTTPEQFF
D gene: TRBD2; V gene: TRBV6-5; CDR3 length: 14; J gene: TRBJ2-2; clone size: once; CDR3 DNA: TGTGCCAGCAGTTACGGCGGGAGGACCGGGGAGCTGTTTTTT; CDR3 protein: CASSYGGRTGELFF
D gene: .; V gene: TRBV6-5; CDR3 length: 14; J gene: TRBJ1-2; clone size: once; CDR3 DNA: TGTGCCAGCAGTTACCTCCGGGCAGGGGATGGCTACACCTTC; CDR3 protein: CASSYLRAGDGYTF
D gene: TRBD2; V gene: TRBV9; CDR3 length: 15; J gene: TRBJ2-5; clone size: .; CDR3 DNA: TGTGCCAGCAGCGGACTAGCCGGAGTCGGGGAGACCCAGTACTTC; CDR3 protein: CASSGLAGVGETQYF
D gene: .; V gene: TRBV6-1; CDR3 length: 12; J gene: TRBJ1-5; clone size: few; CDR3 DNA: TGTGCCAGCAGAGAGAGGGTGCAGCCCCAGCATTTT; CDR3 protein: CASRERVQPQHF
D gene: TRBD2; V gene: TRBV28; CDR3 length: 18; J gene: TRBJ2-4; clone size: .; CDR3 DNA: TGTGCCAGCAGTTTATTCGGACTAGCGGGGGTAGCCAAAAACATTCAGTACTTC; CDR3 protein: CASSLFGLAGVAKNIQYF
D gene: .; V gene: TRBV5-6; CDR3 length: 14; J gene: TRBJ1-5; clone size: .; CDR3 DNA: TGTGCCAGCAGCTCTAGCGGGAGCAATCAGCCCCAGCATTTT; CDR3 protein: CASSSSGSNQPQHF
D gene: .; V gene: TRBV4-1; CDR3 length: 15; J gene: TRBJ2-7; clone size: .; CDR3 DNA: TGCGCCAGCAGCCAGGTAGCGGCCCCCGGGTACGAGCAGTACTTC; CDR3 protein: CASSQVAAPGYEQYF
D gene: TRBD2; V gene: TRBV10-3; CDR3 length: 15; J gene: TRBJ2-7; clone size: once; CDR3 DNA: TGTGCCATCAGTGAGCTGGCACTAGCGGGATACGAGCAGTACTTC; CDR3 protein: CAISELALAGYEQYF
D gene: .; V gene: TRBV6-5; CDR3 length: 14; J gene: TRBJ2-1; clone size: few; CDR3 DNA: TGTGCCAGCAGTTACGGGGCCTCCCCTACTGAGCAGTTCTTC; CDR3 protein: CASSYGASPTEQFF
D gene: .; V gene: TRBV5-6; CDR3 length: 13; J gene: TRBJ2-7; clone size: .; CDR3 DNA: TGTGCCAGCAGCTTGGTCAGCGTCTACGAGCAGTACTTC; CDR3 protein: CASSLVSVYEQYF
D gene: TRBD2; V gene: TRBV2; CDR3 length: 17; J gene: TRBJ2-2; clone size: .; CDR3 DNA: TGTGCCAGCAGCTGGGGACTAGCGGGAGGGCCAACCGGGGAGCTGTTTTTT; CDR3 protein: CASSWGLAGGPTGELFF
D gene: .; V gene: TRBV9; CDR3 length: 15; J gene: TRBJ2-5; clone size: few; CDR3 DNA: TGTGCCAGCAGCGGGGGCATTGGATCGGGAGAGACCCAGTACTTC; CDR3 protein: CASSGGIGSGETQYF
D gene: .; V gene: TRBV11-3; CDR3 length: 12; J gene: TRBJ2-3; clone size: .; CDR3 DNA: TGTGCCAGCAGCTTATCTAGAGATACGCAGTATTTT; CDR3 protein: CASSLSRDTQYF
D gene: TRBD1; V gene: TRBV7-9; CDR3 length: 15; J gene: TRBJ2-3; clone size: .; CDR3 DNA: TGTGCCAGCAGCCCTCGACAGGGTCGGACAGATACGCAGTATTTT; CDR3 protein: CASSPRQGRTDTQYF
D gene: .; V gene: TRBV18; CDR3 length: 15; J gene: TRBJ1-2; clone size: .; CDR3 DNA: TGTGCCAGCTCAGCAGAGGTACTGGTCAACTATCACCACACCTTC; CDR3 protein: CASSAEVLVNYHHTF
D gene: .; V gene: TRBV5-1; CDR3 length: 16; J gene: TRBJ2-1; clone size: .; CDR3 DNA: TGCGCCAGCAGCAGTTTCAGCGGTGGCTCCTACAATGAGCAGTTCTTC; CDR3 protein: CASSSFSGGSYNEQFF
D gene: .; V gene: TRBV15; CDR3 length: 15; J gene: TRBJ1-1; clone size: .; CDR3 DNA: TGTGCCACCAGCAGATTGGCAGGAAGGGGAACTGAAGCTTTCTTT; CDR3 protein: CATSRLAGRGTEAFF
D gene: .; V gene: TRBV5-1; CDR3 length: 15; J gene: TRBJ2-7; clone size: once; CDR3 DNA: TGCGCCAGCAGCTTGGGGACCGGGAGTTTTTACGAGCAGTACTTC; CDR3 protein: CASSLGTGSFYEQYF
D gene: .; V gene: TRBV18; CDR3 length: 16; J gene: TRBJ2-7; clone size: .; CDR3 DNA: TGTGCCAGCTCACCCAGGAGGGCGAGACTTTCGTACGAGCAGTACTTC; CDR3 protein: CASSPRRARLSYEQYF
D gene: .; V gene: TRBV2; CDR3 length: 14; J gene: TRBJ1-5; clone size: .; CDR3 DNA: TGTGCCAGCAGTATCCAGAGGAGGGATCAGCCCCAGCATTTT; CDR3 protein: CASSIQRRDQPQHF
D gene: TRBD1; V gene: TRBV7-9; CDR3 length: 14; J gene: TRBJ1-4; clone size: few; CDR3 DNA: TGTGCCAGCAGCATGGGGACAGACAATGAAAAACTGTTTTTT; CDR3 protein: CASSMGTDNEKLFF
D gene: .; V gene: TRBV10-3; CDR3 length: 15; J gene: TRBJ1-4; clone size: once; CDR3 DNA: TGTGCCACACGCCAAAAGGAGTCAGCTAATGAAAAACTGTTTTTT; CDR3 protein: CATRQKESANEKLFF
D gene: .; V gene: TRBV6-5; CDR3 length: 14; J gene: TRBJ2-7; clone size: .; CDR3 DNA: TGTGCCAGCAGTCCGCTAGGCGCTAGGTACGAGCAGTACTTC; CDR3 protein: CASSPLGARYEQYF
D gene: .; V gene: TRBV6-1; CDR3 length: 13; J gene: TRBJ2-3; clone size: .; CDR3 DNA: TGTGCCAGCAGTGGACAGGCCCCAGATACGCAGTATTTT; CDR3 protein: CASSGQAPDTQYF
D gene: TRBD2; V gene: TRBV7-9; CDR3 length: 16; J gene: TRBJ2-7; clone size: .; CDR3 DNA: TGTGCCAGCAGCCTCCGGCGGACTAGCGGGAGCGACGAGCAGTACTTC; CDR3 protein: CASSLRRTSGSDEQYF
D gene: .; V gene: TRBV2; CDR3 length: 15; J gene: TRBJ2-7; clone size: once; CDR3 DNA: TGTGCCAGCAGTGCTTCCAGCGGCCCTGAATACGAGCAGTACTTC; CDR3 protein: CASSASSGPEYEQYF
D gene: TRBD1; V gene: TRBV6-5; CDR3 length: 13; J gene: TRBJ1-1; clone size: .; CDR3 DNA: TGTGCCAGCAGTCGACAGGGGGAGGCTGAAGCTTTCTTT; CDR3 protein: CASSRQGEAEAFF
D gene: TRBD2; V gene: TRBV11-3; CDR3 length: 15; J gene: TRBJ2-2; clone size: few; CDR3 DNA: TGTGCCAGCAGCTTCGGGAGGGAGACGGACGGGGAGCTGTTTTTT; CDR3 protein: CASSFGRETDGELFF
D gene: TRBD2; V gene: TRBV10-3; CDR3 length: 15; J gene: TRBJ2-5; clone size: .; CDR3 DNA: TGTGCCATCAGTGAGGCTAGCGGGAGTGGGGAGACCCAGTACTTC; CDR3 protein: CAISEASGSGETQYF
D gene: TRBD1; V gene: TRBV5-4; CDR3 length: 15; J gene: TRBJ1-1; clone size: .; CDR3 DNA: TGTGCCAGCAGTTCCCAGGGGGCGCAGGACACTGAAGCTTTCTTT; CDR3 protein: CASSSQGAQDTEAFF
D gene: TRBD2; V gene: TRBV7-2; CDR3 length: 15; J gene: TRBJ2-7; clone size: .; CDR3 DNA: TGTGCCAGCAGCCCACAGACTAGCGGGATAGTAAAGCAGTACTTC; CDR3 protein: CASSPQTSGIVKQYF
D gene: .; V gene: TRBV15; CDR3 length: 18; J gene: TRBJ2-1; clone size: few; CDR3 DNA: TGTGCCACCAGAGGACTTCATGAAAAGGGGGTAGGCTACAATGAGCAGTTCTTC; CDR3 protein: CATRGLHEKGVGYNEQFF
D gene: .; V gene: TRBV5-8; CDR3 length: 16; J gene: TRBJ2-6; clone size: .; CDR3 DNA: TGTGCCAGCAGCTTAGTTAAGCTCTCTGGGGCCAACGTCCTGACTTTC; CDR3 protein: CASSLVKLSGANVLTF
D gene: TRBD2; V gene: TRBV6-5; CDR3 length: 14; J gene: TRBJ2-1; clone size: .; CDR3 DNA: TGTGCCAGCAGTACTAGCGGGGGGTACAATGAGCAGTTCTTC; CDR3 protein: CASSTSGGYNEQFF
D gene: .; V gene: TRBV30; CDR3 length: 13; J gene: TRBJ2-7; clone size: .; CDR3 DNA: TGTGCCCTCGGCCGGGACTGGACGGAAGAGCAGTACTTC; CDR3 protein: CALGRDWTEEQYF